Following are 7 T cell receptor beta chains from one sample sequenced in a study of T cells expressing NK-cell markers. Reprocessing the 5' RACE reads, TCRdb reports a single entry for every CDR3 protein and omits DNA. This repertoire comprises about 260,000 distinct CDR3 sequences; its ten largest clones make up about 0.39%. The sample was blood T cells: a sorted CD56 or NKG2C T cell subset, CD4+ or CD8+ T cells, or bulk PBMC T cells (not recorded which). The receptors were sampled from a man aged 18 to 30 in good health.

This rearrangement joins TRBV24-1 to TRBJ2-3; TCRdb calls TRBD1, which cannot be checked without DNA. This CDR3 comprises 18 residues. Germline CDR1 and CDR2: KGHDR and SFDVKD. CDR3 loop: CATSDLVGPLGGTDTQYF.

The chain has TRBV20-1 and TRBJ2-1; checking the TCRdb D call of TRBD2 is not possible without DNA. The V gene's germline CDR1 is DFQATT and CDR2 SNEGSKA (reference sequence). This CDR3 has 13 amino acids. The chain's CDR3 is CSASRLAGGEQFF.

This chain uses TRBV7-2 with TRBJ1-5. The CDR3 covers 14 residues. Germline assignment: CDR1 SGHTA and CDR2 FQGNSA. Here the CDR3 reads CASSQSSKYQPQHF.

The chain employs TRBV7-6 and TRBJ2-3; TCRdb names TRBD1, which stays unverified in the absence of DNA. Per the germline V gene, CDR1 is SGHVS and CDR2 is FNYEAQ. This CDR3 has 15 amino acids. The CDR3: CASSLPGRVSDTQYF.

This chain joins TRBV6-5 and TRBJ2-7; TCRdb selects TRBD2, and the lack of DNA leaves this call unchecked. The CDR3 has 16 residues. Germline CDR1 is MNHEY and CDR2 is SVGAGI. This CDR3 reads CASSYLGLADLLWQYF.

The gene calls are TRBV5-1 and TRBJ2-4; TCRdb lists TRBD1, though no DNA is available to test this call. CDR3 length equals 15 residues. Germline assignment: CDR1 SGHRS and CDR2 YFSETQ. The CDR3 here is CASSWDHPPENIQYF.

V usage is TRBV7-8 and J usage is TRBJ2-1; checking the TCRdb D call of TRBD2 is not possible without DNA. The CDR3 spans 16 residues. Germline V gene lookup returns CDR1 SGHVS and CDR2 FQNEAQ. The chain's CDR3 is CASSSARTVTGNEQFF.